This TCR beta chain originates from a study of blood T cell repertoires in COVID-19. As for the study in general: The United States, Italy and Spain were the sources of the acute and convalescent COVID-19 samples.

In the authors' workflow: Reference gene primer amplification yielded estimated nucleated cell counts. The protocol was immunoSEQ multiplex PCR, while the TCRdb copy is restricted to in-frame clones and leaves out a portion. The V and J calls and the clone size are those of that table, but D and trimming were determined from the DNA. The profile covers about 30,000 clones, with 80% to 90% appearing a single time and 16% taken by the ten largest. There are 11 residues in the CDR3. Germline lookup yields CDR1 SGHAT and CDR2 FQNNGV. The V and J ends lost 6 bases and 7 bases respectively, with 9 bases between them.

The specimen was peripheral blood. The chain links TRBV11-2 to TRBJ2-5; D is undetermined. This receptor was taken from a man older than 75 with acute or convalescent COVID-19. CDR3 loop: CASSSSGTQYF. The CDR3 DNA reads TGTGCCAGCAGTTCGTCGGGGACCCAGTACTTC.